This TCR beta chain is drawn from a study of T cell changes during pregnancy in multiple sclerosis. V lost 4 bases to trimming and J lost 0 bases; unmatched junction nucleotides: 4. Germline V gene data show CDR1 as SGHRS and CDR2 as YFSETQ. The CDR3 sequence is 15 residues long. This table comes from immunoSEQ multiplex PCR, and its TCRdb copy is limited to in-frame clones, with some not included. The sample has under 130,000 clones; approximately 90% are singletons. The chain combines TRBV5-1 with TRBJ1-5; 7 bases are a match to TRBD1. This specimen was peripheral blood, taken after pregnancy. The clonotype was recovered from a female donor with multiple sclerosis, enrolled in a pregnancy study. Here the CDR3 reads CASSAGTDSNQPQHF. The CDR3 bases are TGCGCCAGCAGCGCCGGGACAGATAGCAATCAGCCCCAGCATTTT.